These 26 T cell receptor beta chains were all obtained from the same sample, sequenced in a study of shared clonotypes between healthy human individuals. The table came from immunoSEQ multiplex PCR; TCRdb's copy has only in-frame clones and leaves some out. The sample contains 2 million to 2.5 million clones, 85% to 95% of which appear only once. The sample was naive CD4+ T cells from PBMCs. Subset noted: CD45RA+ positively selected. Receptor source: a man aged 18 to 35 in good health. Some clones in this sample may be carry-over from other donors' samples.

The rearrangement links TRBV23-1 to TRBJ2-5; D may be TRBD1 (6 bases). TRBV23-1 is classed as an ORF, of uncertain function. V was trimmed by 4 bases and J by 3 bases, leaving 15 bases between them. This CDR3 contains 15 residues. CDR3 loop: CASSRTGHIEETQYF. DNA of the CDR3: TGCGCCAGCAGTCGGACGGGACATATTGAAGAGACCCAGTACTTC.

The chain carries TRBV5-1 and TRBJ1-6; D is unclear. V lost 6 bases, J lost 8 bases, and 15 bases lay in between. CDR1 is SGHRS, CDR2 YFSETQ, per germline. This CDR3 is 14 amino acids long. Here the CDR3 DNA reads TGCGCCAGCAAAATATATCAGAAGGATTCACCCCTCCACTTT. Its protein is CASKIYQKDSPLHF.

This chain uses TRBV4-3 with TRBJ1-2, with a weak D call TRBD1 (5 bases). V lost 1 base, J lost 8 bases, and 14 bases lay in between. This CDR3 has 14 amino acids. The germline gives CDR1 LGHNA, CDR2 YSLEER. The CDR3 reads CASSQVLGVLGYTF. CDR3 coding DNA: TGCGCCAGCAGCCAAGTTCTAGGGGTACTAGGCTACACCTTC.

V usage is TRBV30 and J usage is TRBJ1-4, with D hard to call. The length of the CDR3 is 15 residues. Trimming left V 3 bases short and J 0 bases short, with 11 bases between. From germline, CDR1 is GTSNPN and CDR2 SVGIG (reference sequence). Here the CDR3 DNA reads TGTGCCTGGAGGGACGAGGGAACAACTAATGAAAAACTGTTTTTT. The encoded protein is CAWRDEGTTNEKLFF.

This clone showed up just once. The V and J genes are TRBV29-1 and TRBJ2-7; D ambiguous. Trimming removed 3 bases from V and 0 bases from J, with 9 bases in between. The CDR3 covers 13 residues. The germline V gene has CDR1 SQVTM and CDR2 ANQGSEA. The CDR3 bases are TGCAGCGTTGACGTTGGGGTCTCCTACGAGCAGTACTTC. Translation: CSVDVGVSYEQYF.

DNA for the CDR3: TGTGCCAGCAGCCCCGACAGGGGGGACGGTGAGCAGTTCTTC. This codes for CASSPDRGDGEQFF. The chain recombines TRBV11-3 with TRBJ2-1; 9 bases align to TRBD1. Germline trimming cut 5 bases from V and 9 bases from J; bases unmatched to any gene: 8. This CDR3 is built from 14 residues. Germline V CDR1 and CDR2: SGHNT, YENEEA.

J is TRBJ2-7 and V is TRBV14; D is unclear. Trimming removed 1 base from V and 10 bases from J, with 11 bases in between. The length of the CDR3 is 12 residues. Germline loops: CDR1 SGHDN, CDR2 FVKESK. The CDR3 is CASSQALDLQYF. The CDR3 DNA reads as TGTGCCAGCAGCCAAGCTCTCGACCTCCAGTACTTC.

The rearrangement joins TRBV30 to TRBJ2-7; 9 bases match TRBD2. The germline V gene encodes CDR1 GTSNPN and CDR2 SVGIG (reference sequence). The CDR3 consists of 17 residues. V gave up 5 bases and J gave up 0 bases; unmatched junction bases: 14. CDR3 loop: CAWQRSLAGVSSYEQYF. The CDR3 DNA follows: TGTGCCTGGCAGAGATCACTAGCGGGCGTCAGCTCCTACGAGCAGTACTTC.

V usage is TRBV19 and J usage is TRBJ1-2; TRBD1 matches at 10 bases. Per germline, CDR1 LNHDA and CDR2 SQIVND (reference sequence). With 4 bases clipped from V and 4 bases from J, the junction kept 6 bases outside the gene matches. The CDR3 has 15 amino acids. The CDR3 DNA reads TGTGCCAGTAGTACCGGACAGGGGGTTGTCTATGGCTACACCTTC. It codes for CASSTGQGVVYGYTF.

CDR3 nucleotides: TGTGCCAGTGGACAGAGCTCTGGGGCCAACGTCCTGACTTTC. This sequence encodes CASGQSSGANVLTF. The chain couples TRBV14 to TRBJ2-6; TRBD1 might be the D (6 bases). CDR1 and CDR2 from the germline V gene are SGHDN and FVKESK. The CDR3 has 14 amino acids. With 9 bases removed from V and 0 bases from J, the gap between germline ends came to 9 bases.

The V and J genes are TRBV27 and TRBJ1-1; possible D gene TRBD1, 5 bases. Germline CDR1 reads MNHEY; CDR2 reads SMNVEV (reference sequence). Between the trimmed V and J ends, which lost 6 bases and 3 bases, there was a span of 17 bases. This CDR3 is built from 15 residues. The CDR3 DNA follows: TGTGCCAGCAGCCCAACGGTGGGGGTTCACACTGAAGCTTTCTTT. Protein product: CASSPTVGVHTEAFF.

V and J are TRBV18 and TRBJ2-7, with D uncertain. V dropped 0 bases and J dropped 2 bases, with 11 bases sitting between them. The CDR3 is made up of 15 amino acids. Germline lookup yields CDR1 KGHSH and CDR2 LQKENI. The CDR3 sequence is CASSPPLARTYEQYF. The CDR3 nucleotides read TGTGCCAGCTCACCACCCCTCGCCCGCACCTACGAGCAGTACTTC.

This chain's CDR3 is CASSLGLYSSNEQFF. CDR3 nucleotide sequence: TGCGCCAGCAGCTTGGGTTTGTATAGCAGCAATGAGCAGTTCTTC. J is TRBJ2-1 and V is TRBV5-1; D is uncertain. The CDR3 runs 15 residues. Germline V CDR1 and CDR2: SGHRS, YFSETQ. With 0 bases removed from V and 6 bases from J, the gap between germline ends came to 13 bases.

This sequence joins TRBV19 and TRBJ2-1; no clear D gene. CDR1 and CDR2 from the germline V gene are LNHDA and SQIVND (reference sequence). V lost 7 bases, J lost 8 bases, and 9 bases lay in between. The CDR3 length is 11 residues. The CDR3 DNA sequence: TGTGCCAGTACGGGTTTCGATGAGCAGTTCTTC. It is translated as CASTGFDEQFF.

The chain employs TRBV2 and TRBJ2-7; TRBD1 is a possible D gene (6 bases). Germline V gene lookup returns CDR1 SNHLY and CDR2 FYNNEI. The CDR3 sequence is 16 residues long. Trimming removed 6 bases from V and 3 bases from J, with 21 bases in between. The CDR3 DNA reads TGTGCCAGCAGGGATATTAGTTGGGACACAAACTACGAGCAGTACTTC. It encodes CASRDISWDTNYEQYF.

Points on this clone: This same CDR3 is encoded by further DNA sequences in the sample. The chain carries TRBV5-1 and TRBJ1-1; weak D call: TRBD1 (6 bases). V lost 0 bases, J lost 3 bases, and 12 bases lay in between. Germline V CDR1 and CDR2: SGHRS, YFSETQ. The CDR3 is 15 amino acids. The CDR3 nucleotides read TGCGCCAGCAGCTTGGGTGGGGGCGTGGACACTGAAGCTTTCTTT. Residues: CASSLGGGVDTEAFF.

The J gene is TRBJ2-2, the V gene TRBV15, with D perhaps given as TRBD1 or TRBD2 (5 bases each). Germline CDR1 is LNHNV and CDR2 is YYDKDF (reference sequence). The CDR3 contains 17 residues. The germline V and J ends were trimmed by 0 bases and 6 bases, with 17 bases remaining between them. CDR3 nucleotide sequence: TGTGCCACCAGCAGAGATGCGGGTCAATCACAGGCCGGGGAGCTGTTTTTT. Amino acid sequence: CATSRDAGQSQAGELFF. The whole variable domain, filled in from reference TRBV15 and TRBJ2-2, reads DAMVIQNPRYQVTQFGKPVTLSCSQTLNHNVMYWYQQKSSQAPKLLFHYYDKDFNNEADTPDNFQSRRPNTSFCFLDIRSPGLGDTAMYLCATSRDAGQSQAGELFFGEGSRLTVL.

The chain uses TRBV18 and TRBJ1-5, with 11 nucleotides matching TRBD1. V shed 4 bases and J 4 bases; nucleotides not matched to a gene: 9. The CDR3 has 17 residues. Germline values: CDR1 KGHSH, CDR2 LQKENI. Here the CDR3 DNA reads TGTGCCAGCTCACTCGGACAGGGGGCAGGAGGGAATCAGCCCCAGCATTTT. This encodes CASSLGQGAGGNQPQHF.

The rearrangement uses TRBV9 and TRBJ2-3; D is possibly TRBD1 (5 bases). The length of the CDR3 is 15 residues. The V gene lost 0 bases and the J gene lost 9 bases, with 17 bases spanning the gap. Germline assignment: CDR1 SGDLS and CDR2 YYNGEE. Here the CDR3 DNA reads TGTGCCAGCAGCGTAGACTCAGGGCGTCAAGGGACGCAGTATTTT. It translates to CASSVDSGRQGTQYF.

The chain recombines TRBV19 with TRBJ1-2, with 10 bases identical to TRBD1. The junction had 7 bases not matched to a gene; V was cut back by 5 bases and J by 4 bases. This CDR3 comprises 15 residues. Looked up from germline, CDR1 is LNHDA and CDR2 is SQIVND (reference sequence). Here the CDR3 reads CASSFGTGALYGYTF. The CDR3 region has the DNA TGTGCCAGTAGTTTTGGGACAGGGGCCCTCTATGGCTACACCTTC.

Points on this clone: At the DNA level, this CDR3 is encoded by other sequences in the same sample as well. J is TRBJ2-3 and V is TRBV7-2, with D unclear. Trimming took off 5 bases at V and 2 bases at J, with 5 bases between the two ends. Per the germline V gene, CDR1 is SGHTA and CDR2 is FQGNSA. This CDR3 is 12 amino acids long. The CDR3 region is CASSQDTDTQYF. The CDR3, as DNA: TGTGCCAGCAGCCAGGACACAGATACGCAGTATTTT.

This rearrangement joins TRBV6-1 to TRBJ2-7; 9 bases map to TRBD1. The germline V gene encodes CDR1 MNHNS and CDR2 SASEGT. This CDR3 comprises 14 residues. V lost 4 bases and J lost 4; bases outside the gene matches: 5. CDR3 residues: CASSASGTGYEQYF. In nucleotides, the CDR3 is TGTGCCAGCAGTGCATCCGGGACAGGGTACGAGCAGTACTTC.

The rearrangement joins TRBV7-8 to TRBJ1-2; possible D gene TRBD1, 5 bases. Trimming removed 5 bases at V and 3 bases at J, with 10 bases between. This CDR3 has 13 amino acids. Germline values: CDR1 SGHVS, CDR2 FQNEAQ. The CDR3 bases are TGTGCCAGCAGCACCGGGGGGGACTATGGCTACACCTTC. Its translation is CASSTGGDYGYTF.

This clone has only one observation. Within the sample, other DNA sequences also encode this same CDR3. The chain links TRBV6-5 to TRBJ2-5; possible D gene TRBD1, 5 bases. V shed 8 bases and J shed 4 bases, with 14 bases lying between them. The CDR3 covers 13 residues. Germline CDR1 MNHEY, CDR2 SVGAGI. The CDR3 DNA sequence: TGTGCCAGCCTAACTCCAGGGTCAGAGACCCAGTACTTC. This gives the protein CASLTPGSETQYF.

The chain couples TRBV10-3 to TRBJ2-4, with no clear D. Trimming took 6 bases from V and 0 from J, leaving 12 bases between them. CDR3 length equals 15 residues. Germline values: CDR1 ENHRY, CDR2 SYGVKD. CDR3 coding DNA: TGTGCCATCAGGGACGAAGAACCAGCCAAAAACATTCAGTACTTC. Encoded protein: CAIRDEEPAKNIQYF.

The chain links TRBV9 to TRBJ2-3; D may be TRBD1 or TRBD2 (5 bases each). Germline V gene sequence: CDR1 SGDLS, CDR2 YYNGEE. This CDR3 contains 14 residues. V shed 6 bases and J shed 3 bases, with 14 bases lying between them. The CDR3: CASTAGQGTDTQYF. The CDR3 coding sequence is TGTGCCAGCACCGCGGGTCAGGGTACAGATACGCAGTATTTT. Based on the CDR3 plus reference TRBV9 and TRBJ2-3, the full variable domain is DSGVTQTPKHLITATGQRVTLRCSPRSGDLSVYWYQQSLDQGLQFLIQYYNGEERAKGNILERFSAQQFPDLHSELNLSSLELGDSALYFCASTAGQGTDTQYFGPGTRLTVL.